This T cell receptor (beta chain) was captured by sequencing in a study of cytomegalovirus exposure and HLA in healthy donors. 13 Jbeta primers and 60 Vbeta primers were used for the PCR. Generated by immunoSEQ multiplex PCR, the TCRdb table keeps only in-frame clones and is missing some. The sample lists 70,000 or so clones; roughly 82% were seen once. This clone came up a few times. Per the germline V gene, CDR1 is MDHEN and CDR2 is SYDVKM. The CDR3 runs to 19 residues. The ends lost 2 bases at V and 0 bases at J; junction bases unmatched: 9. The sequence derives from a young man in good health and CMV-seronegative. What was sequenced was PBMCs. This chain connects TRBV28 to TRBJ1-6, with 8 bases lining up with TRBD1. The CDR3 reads CASSLPTGVLVSYNSPLHF. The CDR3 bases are TGTGCCAGCAGTTTACCGACAGGGGTGTTAGTCTCCTATAATTCACCCCTCCACTTT. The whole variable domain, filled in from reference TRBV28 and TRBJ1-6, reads DVKVTQSSRYLVKRTGEKVFLECVQDMDHENMFWYRQDPGLGLRLIYFSYDVKMKEKGDIPEGYSVSREKKERFSLILESASTNQTSMYLCASSLPTGVLVSYNSPLHFGNGTRLTVT.